This T cell receptor beta chain stems from a study of cytomegalovirus exposure and HLA in healthy donors. 60 Vbeta and 13 Jbeta primers were used in PCR. The repertoire was sequenced with immunoSEQ multiplex PCR; TCRdb's copy has only in-frame clones and lacks some. Among under 150,000 clones listed, about 79% were seen once. With respect to this clone: Its specificity is not known.

Germline V lookup: CDR1 SGDLS, CDR2 YYNGEE. The CDR3 covers 16 residues. Trimming at V came to 0 bases and at J to 3 bases, leaving 3 bases not matched to a gene. Findings of the study overall: A later analysis reportedly identified an Asian-associated ancestry cluster as carrying fewer N-insertions than the approximately 670-donor mean. The listing of 150 to 200 TCR beta chains classed them as cytomegalovirus-associated. Highest at DRB1 and lowest at HLA-C, TCR association rates differed among HLA loci in a later analysis.

The sequence derives from a woman in her twenties or thirties in good health and CMV-seronegative. The sequenced sample consisted of PBMCs. The chain is built from TRBV9 and TRBJ2-6, with 7 nucleotides matching TRBD1. As DNA, the CDR3 is TGTGCCAGCAGCGTAGGAGGGGGCGGTGGGGCCAACGTCCTGACTTTC. Translated, it gives CASSVGGGGGANVLTF.